The 2 T cell receptor beta chains given below trace back to one sample, sequenced in a study of blood T cell repertoires in COVID-19. TCRdb's table, derived via immunoSEQ multiplex PCR, lists solely in-frame clones and lacks some. The sample carries approximately 220,000 clones, 82% recorded once. The specimen was peripheral blood. These receptors came from a woman in her 70s with acute or convalescent COVID-19.

The chain has TRBV19 and TRBJ1-5, with TRBD1 as a possible D gene (6 bases). CDR3 length equals 15 residues. Germline V gene data show CDR1 as LNHDA and CDR2 as SQIVND (reference sequence). The V and J ends lost 7 bases and 9 bases respectively, with 22 bases between them. The CDR3 sequence: CASTPADSLLGPQHF. The CDR3 region has the DNA TGTGCCAGTACCCCGGCGGACAGCCTACTAGGGCCCCAGCATTTT. Combining the CDR3 with reference TRBV19 and TRBJ1-5 gives the whole variable domain DGGITQSPKYLFRKEGQNVTLSCEQNLNHDAMYWYRQDPGQGLRLIYYSQIVNDFQKGDIAEGYSVSREKKESFPLTVTSAQKNPTAFYLCASTPADSLLGPQHFGDGTRLSIL.

V is TRBV4-2 and J is TRBJ2-5; 8 positions agree with TRBD1. Losses at the gene ends were 4 bases for V and 4 bases for J; bases not matched to a gene: 5. Germline lookup yields CDR1 LGHNA and CDR2 YNFKEQ. The CDR3 is 14 residues long. The CDR3 is CASSPGQVGETQYF. DNA for the CDR3: TGTGCCAGCAGCCCGGGACAGGTTGGAGAGACCCAGTACTTC.